Each of the 15 T cell receptor beta chains below was sequenced from the same sample in a study of T cells in Graves' hyperthyroidism and ophthalmopathy. There were TCR beta CDR3 regions amplified from RNA transcripts. HTBI primers drove first-round RT-PCR of the TCR CDR3. TCRdb passed the multiplex PCR reads through MiXCR, listing each CDR3 protein once. The table lists about 720,000 distinct CDR3 sequences, less than 20% of them singletons. Sequences were obtained from blood. The receptor source for this set is a man aged 18 to 30 with Graves' hyperthyroidism.

In its sample, this clonotype was seen many times. V and J are TRBV5-1 and TRBJ1-2; no firm D call. Germline V gene data show CDR1 as SGHRS and CDR2 as YFSETQ. V lost 0 bases and J lost 8, with 8 bases in between. The CDR3 consists of 12 residues. The CDR3 DNA follows: TGCGCCAGCAGCTTGGAAGGGATCGGCTACACCTTC. Translated: CASSLEGIGYTF.

At least ten counts were recorded for this clonotype. The chain combines TRBV28 with TRBJ2-7; D might be TRBD1 (6 bases). V lost 6 bases, J lost 3 bases, and 15 bases lay in between. This CDR3 has 14 residues. Germline CDR1 MDHEN, CDR2 SYDVKM. CDR3 sequence (DNA): TGTGCCAGCAGCCTTATGGACAGTATCTACGAGCAGTACTTC. It yields the protein CASSLMDSIYEQYF.

This clonotype was observed many times. The rearrangement links TRBV11-1 to TRBJ2-5; D is possibly TRBD1 (6 bases). With 2 bases removed from V and 2 bases from J, the gap between germline ends came to 12 bases. Per the germline V gene, CDR1 is SGHAT and CDR2 is FQDESV (reference sequence). CDR3 size: 15 residues. The chain's CDR3 is CASSLILDSQETQYF. The CDR3 DNA reads as TGTGCCAGCAGCTTAATTTTGGACAGTCAAGAGACCCAGTACTTC.

Remarks on this clonotype: A read error is possible here, since a much larger clone lies one base away. The V gene is TRBV30, the J gene TRBJ2-7; D may be TRBD2 (5 bases). CDR1 and CDR2 from the germline V gene are GTSNPN and SVGIG (reference sequence). Trimming removed 5 bases from V and 0 bases from J, with 23 bases in between. CDR3 length: 17 residues. The CDR3, as DNA: TGTGCCTGGGCTGGGGAAGCTAGCAGGACCTACTCCTACGAGCAGTACTTC. Translated: CAWAGEASRTYSYEQYF.

This clonotype showed up many times. J is TRBJ2-7 and V is TRBV7-3; 8 nucleotides line up with TRBD2. The CDR3 is 14 residues long. CDR1 SGHTA and CDR2 FQGTGA come from the germline V gene. The junction had 11 bases not matched to a gene; V was cut back by 6 bases and J by 7 bases. DNA of the CDR3: TGTGCCAGCAGGAAAGGACTAGCTCCTCTGGAGCAGTACTTC. Its protein is CASRKGLAPLEQYF.

This chain links TRBV19 with TRBJ2-1; 10 nucleotides match TRBD2. The CDR3 is 16 amino acids. Trimming cost V 2 bases and J 7 bases; bases outside gene matches: 8. Germline assignment: CDR1 LNHDA and CDR2 SQIVND (reference sequence). CDR3 sequence: CASSITLAGAGNEQFF. CDR3 sequence (DNA): TGTGCCAGTAGTATAACGCTAGCGGGAGCTGGGAATGAGCAGTTCTTC. Filled out from reference TRBV19 and TRBJ2-1, the complete variable domain reads DGGITQSPKYLFRKEGQNVTLSCEQNLNHDAMYWYRQDPGQGLRLIYYSQIVNDFQKGDIAEGYSVSREKKESFPLTVTSAQKNPTAFYLCASSITLAGAGNEQFFGPGTRLTVL.

This clonotype was seen a few times. The V call is TRBV7-9, the J call TRBJ1-1; TRBD1 aligns across 7 bases. This CDR3 is built from 14 residues. The junction had 8 bases not matched to a gene; V was cut back by 0 bases and J by 10 bases. Germline CDR1 is SEHNR and CDR2 is FQNEAQ (reference sequence). The DNA for the CDR3 is TGTGCCAGCAGCTTAGCCCTCCAGGGGGAGGGAGCTTTCTTT. Translation: CASSLALQGEGAFF.

This clonotype was observed a few times. The chain uses TRBV3-1 and TRBJ2-1, with D uncertain. Per germline, CDR1 LGHDT and CDR2 YNNKEL (reference sequence). The CDR3 contains 14 residues. Trimming shortened V by 5 bases and J by 12 bases, and 20 bases separated the two germline ends. In DNA, the CDR3 is TGTGCCAGCAGCATGCAAGGTCACGACGTTCGGCAGTTCTTC. This gives the protein CASSMQGHDVRQFF.

This clonotype was counted a single time. Just one base apart from a much larger clone, this may be a read error. The rearrangement links TRBV27 to TRBJ2-3, with D tentatively TRBD2 (7 bases). The CDR3 sequence is 12 residues long. V lost 5 bases and J lost 10, with 13 bases in between. The V gene's germline CDR1 is MNHEY and CDR2 SMNVEV (reference sequence). CDR3 sequence (DNA): TGTGCCAGCAGTACAGGGACTAAAGCGCAGTATTTT. Encoded protein: CASSTGTKAQYF.

This chain connects TRBV4-2 to TRBJ2-1; 16 nucleotides agree with TRBD2. The length of the CDR3 is 18 residues. The junction had 7 bases not matched to a gene; V was cut back by 1 base and J by 7 bases. Germline assignment: CDR1 LGHNA and CDR2 YNFKEQ. The CDR3 reads CASSQVGLAGGRGNEQFF. CDR3 DNA: TGTGCCAGCAGCCAAGTGGGACTAGCGGGAGGGCGAGGTAATGAGCAGTTCTTC.

This clonotype was counted ten times or more. This rearrangement joins TRBV7-9 to TRBJ1-1; no clear D. This CDR3 contains 13 residues. V dropped 4 bases and J dropped 3 bases, with 9 bases sitting between them. The germline V gene encodes CDR1 SEHNR and CDR2 FQNEAQ (reference sequence). The DNA of the CDR3 is TGTGCCAGCAGCTCATCCGGGGACACTGAAGCTTTCTTT. It is translated as CASSSSGDTEAFF.

There are many counts of this clonotype. The CDR3 here is CASGEPGLFYNEQFF. The CDR3 DNA sequence: TGTGCCAGCGGGGAACCGGGACTTTTTTACAATGAGCAGTTCTTC. The chain is built from TRBV6-2 or TRBV6-3 and TRBJ2-1; D may be TRBD2 (6 bases). Germline V gives CDR1 MNHEY, CDR2 SVGEGT. The CDR3 covers 15 residues. V was pared by 8 bases and J by 4 bases, with 18 bases between.

V and J are TRBV4-2 and TRBJ2-5, with D perhaps being TRBD1 or TRBD2 (5 bases each). The CDR3 is made up of 16 amino acids. Germline V gives CDR1 LGHNA, CDR2 YNFKEQ. V gave up 0 bases and J gave up 1 base, with 12 bases separating them. In DNA form, the CDR3 reads TGTGCCAGCAGCCAAGATCGGGGACGGACCCAAGAGACCCAGTACTTC. Translation gives CASSQDRGRTQETQYF.

This clonotype was found many times. The chain is built from TRBV20-1 and TRBJ2-1, with D hard to call. The CDR3 has 12 residues. Trimming stripped 3 bases from V and 7 bases from J, with 10 bases between. Germline V gene sequence: CDR1 DFQATT, CDR2 SNEGSKA (reference sequence). CDR3 sequence: CSARVGNNEQFF. CDR3 in DNA: TGCAGTGCTAGGGTGGGAAATAATGAGCAGTTCTTC.

Many counts were recorded for this clonotype. The chain carries TRBV9 and TRBJ2-1; TRBD2 might be the D (6 bases). The CDR3 is 13 residues long. Trimming stripped 4 bases from V and 7 bases from J, with 12 bases between. Germline V gene lookup returns CDR1 SGDLS and CDR2 YYNGEE. CDR3 protein: CASSKTSRNEQFF. The CDR3 region has the DNA TGTGCCAGCAGCAAGACTAGTAGGAATGAGCAGTTCTTC.